This note documents a single T cell receptor beta chain sequence. The data were obtained in a study of blood T cell repertoires in COVID-19. The length of the CDR3 is 14 residues. Germline trimming cut 3 bases from V and 8 bases from J; bases unmatched to any gene: 10. Germline CDR1 and CDR2: SQVTM and ANQGSEA. The recovered donors of Cohort 3 showed two negative PCRs, clearance, or symptom resolution. Data came from immunoSEQ multiplex PCR; TCRdb stores just in-frame clones and leaves some out. Altogether a few hundred thousand clones are present, more than 75% being singletons, with the ten largest covering 10%.

The receptor comes from a woman in her fifties or sixties who had recovered from COVID-19. Specimen: PBMCs or T cells enriched from blood (not recorded which). V gene TRBV29-1 combines with J gene TRBJ1-2; 9 positions agree with TRBD1. The CDR3 loop reads CSVEGQGRLRGYTF. The CDR3 nucleotides read TGCAGCGTTGAGGGACAGGGAAGGTTGCGAGGCTACACCTTC.